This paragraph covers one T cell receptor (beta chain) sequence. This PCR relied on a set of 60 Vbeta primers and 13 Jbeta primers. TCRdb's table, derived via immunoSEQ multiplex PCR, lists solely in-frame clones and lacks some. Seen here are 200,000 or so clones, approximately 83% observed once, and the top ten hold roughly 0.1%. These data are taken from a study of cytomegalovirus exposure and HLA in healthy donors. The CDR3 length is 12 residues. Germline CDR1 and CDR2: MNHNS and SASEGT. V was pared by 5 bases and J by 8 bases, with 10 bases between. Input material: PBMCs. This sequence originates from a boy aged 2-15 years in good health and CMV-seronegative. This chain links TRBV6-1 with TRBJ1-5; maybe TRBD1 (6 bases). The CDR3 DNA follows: TGTGCCAGCAGTTTACGGGACAAGCCCCAGCATTTT. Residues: CASSLRDKPQHF.